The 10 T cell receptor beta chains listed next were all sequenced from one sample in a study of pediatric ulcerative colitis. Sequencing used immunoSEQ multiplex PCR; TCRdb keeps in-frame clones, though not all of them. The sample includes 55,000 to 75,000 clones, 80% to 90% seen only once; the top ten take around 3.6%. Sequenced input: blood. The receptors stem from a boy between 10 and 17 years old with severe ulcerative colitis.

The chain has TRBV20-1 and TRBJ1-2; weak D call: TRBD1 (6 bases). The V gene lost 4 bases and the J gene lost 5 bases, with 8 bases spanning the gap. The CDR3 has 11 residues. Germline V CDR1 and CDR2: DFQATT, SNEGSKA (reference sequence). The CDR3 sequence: CSATGQYGYTF. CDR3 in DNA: TGCAGTGCTACCGGACAGTATGGCTACACCTTC.

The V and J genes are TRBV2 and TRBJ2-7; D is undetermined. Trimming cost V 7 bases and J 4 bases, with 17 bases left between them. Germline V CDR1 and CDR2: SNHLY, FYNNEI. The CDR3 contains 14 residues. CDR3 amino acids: CASKGAVLTYEQYF. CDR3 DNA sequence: TGTGCCAGCAAAGGCGCGGTTCTGACGTACGAGCAGTACTTC.

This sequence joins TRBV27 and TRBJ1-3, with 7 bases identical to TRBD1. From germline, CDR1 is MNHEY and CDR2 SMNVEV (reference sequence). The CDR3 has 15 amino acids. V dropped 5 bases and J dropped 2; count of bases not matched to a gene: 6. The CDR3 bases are TGTGCCAGCAGTGAAACCCAGGGGGCTGGAAACACCATATATTTT. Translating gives CASSETQGAGNTIYF.

CDR3 in DNA: TGTGCCAGCCCCGGGGGACCCAATACGCAGTATTTT. Residues: CASPGGPNTQYF. The chain recombines TRBV7-9 with TRBJ2-3; a possible D gene is TRBD2 (6 bases). The CDR3 loop spans 12 amino acids. Germline CDR1 is SEHNR and CDR2 is FQNEAQ (reference sequence). Trimming cost V 8 bases and J 7 bases, with 13 bases left between them.

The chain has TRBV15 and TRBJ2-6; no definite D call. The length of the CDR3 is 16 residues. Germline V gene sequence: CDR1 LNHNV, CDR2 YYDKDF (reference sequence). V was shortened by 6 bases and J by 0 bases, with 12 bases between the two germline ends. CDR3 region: CATSLQTGSGANVLTF. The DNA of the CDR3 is TGTGCCACCAGTCTACAGACGGGCTCTGGGGCCAACGTCCTGACTTTC.

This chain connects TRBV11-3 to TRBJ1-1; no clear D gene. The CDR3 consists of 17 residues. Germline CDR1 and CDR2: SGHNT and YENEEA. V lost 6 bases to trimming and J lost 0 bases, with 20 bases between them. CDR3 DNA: TGTGCCAGCAGTTCCTCCTGGCCCCCCGATCTGAACACTGAAGCTTTCTTT. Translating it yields CASSSSWPPDLNTEAFF. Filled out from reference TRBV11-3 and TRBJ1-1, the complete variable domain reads EAGVVQSPRYKIIEKKQPVAFWCNPISGHNTLYWYLQNLGQGPELLIRYENEEAVDDSQLPKDRFSAERLKGVDSTLKIQPAELGDSAVYLCASSSSWPPDLNTEAFFGQGTRLTVV.

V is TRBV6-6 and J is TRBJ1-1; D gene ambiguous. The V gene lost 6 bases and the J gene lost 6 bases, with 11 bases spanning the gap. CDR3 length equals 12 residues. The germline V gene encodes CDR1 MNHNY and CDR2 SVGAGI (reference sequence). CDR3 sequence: CASSPAKAEAFF. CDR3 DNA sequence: TGTGCCAGCAGCCCGGCGAAGGCTGAAGCTTTCTTT.

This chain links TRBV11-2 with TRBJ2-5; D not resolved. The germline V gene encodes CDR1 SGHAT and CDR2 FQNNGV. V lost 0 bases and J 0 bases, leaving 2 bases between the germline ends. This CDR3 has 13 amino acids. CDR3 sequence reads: CASSLDDQETQYF. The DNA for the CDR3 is TGTGCCAGCAGCTTAGATGACCAAGAGACCCAGTACTTC.

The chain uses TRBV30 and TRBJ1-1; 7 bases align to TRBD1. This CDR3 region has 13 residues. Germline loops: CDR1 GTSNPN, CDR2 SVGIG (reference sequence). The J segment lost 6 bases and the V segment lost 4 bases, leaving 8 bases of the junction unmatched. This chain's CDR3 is CAWTFPGGAEAFF. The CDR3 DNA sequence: TGTGCCTGGACCTTCCCAGGGGGGGCTGAAGCTTTCTTT.

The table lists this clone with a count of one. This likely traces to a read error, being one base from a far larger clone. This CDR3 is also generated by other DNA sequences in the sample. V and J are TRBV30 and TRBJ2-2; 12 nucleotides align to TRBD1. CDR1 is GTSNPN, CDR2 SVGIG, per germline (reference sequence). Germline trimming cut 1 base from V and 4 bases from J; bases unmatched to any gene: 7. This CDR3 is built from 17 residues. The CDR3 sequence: CAWSAWGQGASTGELFF. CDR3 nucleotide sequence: TGTGCCTGGAGTGCGTGGGGACAGGGGGCGAGCACCGGGGAGCTGTTTTTT.